The 11 T cell receptor beta chains reported below all come from one sample, sequenced in a study of control samples from healthy donors and cancer patients. Sequencing was performed with immunoSEQ multiplex PCR; in TCRdb, only in-frame clones are kept and a portion is missing. The table lists about 58,000 clones, more than 70% of them singletons. Sequences were obtained from PBMCs. These receptors were collected from a woman aged 60-75 years with lung cancer.

The chain links TRBV11-2 to TRBJ1-4; possible D gene TRBD1, 6 bases. Trimming removed 3 bases at V and 4 bases at J, with 12 bases between. The V gene's germline CDR1 is SGHAT and CDR2 FQNNGV. The CDR3 extends over 15 amino acids. The CDR3 region is CASSFRGQFNEKLFF. CDR3 coding DNA: TGTGCCAGCAGCTTCCGCGGACAGTTTAATGAAAAACTGTTTTTT.

The chain links TRBV18 to TRBJ1-6; D unclear. V lost 3 bases and J lost 8, with 17 bases in between. Looked up from germline, CDR1 is KGHSH and CDR2 is LQKENI. CDR3 length: 16 residues. The CDR3 sequence: CASSPVSGRPDSPLHF. The CDR3 DNA follows: TGTGCCAGCTCACCGGTCTCGGGCCGACCTGATTCACCCCTCCACTTT.

This sequence joins TRBV14 and TRBJ2-1, with 12 bases fitting TRBD2. V dropped 1 base and J dropped 0; count of bases not matched to a gene: 7. This CDR3 comprises 19 residues. CDR1 is SGHDN and CDR2 is FVKESK in the germline V gene. CDR3: CASSQVPGLAGYSYNEQFF. Here the CDR3 DNA reads TGTGCCAGCAGCCAAGTACCCGGACTAGCGGGATACTCCTACAATGAGCAGTTCTTC.

This rearrangement joins TRBV28 to TRBJ1-3; the D gene is possibly TRBD1 (6 bases). This CDR3 contains 18 residues. With 6 bases removed from V and 0 bases from J, the gap between germline ends came to 21 bases. From germline, CDR1 is MDHEN and CDR2 SYDVKM. CDR3: CASSPPWQGILSGNTIYF. Here the CDR3 DNA reads TGTGCCAGCAGCCCCCCCTGGCAGGGGATACTCTCTGGAAACACCATATATTTT.

J is TRBJ2-7 and V is TRBV5-4; 7 bases are a match to TRBD2. The V and J ends lost 4 bases and 10 bases, in that order; junction bases with no gene match: 14. This CDR3 contains 14 residues. Germline V gives CDR1 SGHNT, CDR2 YYREEE (reference sequence). CDR3 bases: TGTGCCAGCAGCACCCGGGACTACCAGCAACCTCAGTACTTC. It is translated as CASSTRDYQQPQYF. The whole variable domain, filled in from reference TRBV5-4 and TRBJ2-7, reads ETGVTQSPTHLIKTRGQQVTLRCSSQSGHNTVSWYQQALGQGPQFIFQYYREEENGRGNFPPRFSGLQFPNYSSELNVNALELDDSALYLCASSTRDYQQPQYFGPGTRLTVT.

J is TRBJ2-5 and V is TRBV5-1; TRBD1 aligns across 8 bases. The germline CDR1 and CDR2 sequences are SGHRS and YFSETQ. The CDR3 is 14 amino acids. The J segment lost 5 bases and the V segment lost 3 bases, leaving 6 bases of the junction unmatched. The CDR3 region is CASSSGQGFETQYF. CDR3 bases: TGCGCCAGCAGCTCTGGACAGGGTTTCGAGACCCAGTACTTC.

The chain uses TRBV3-1 (or the pseudogene TRBV3-2) and TRBJ1-2, with a weak D call TRBD1 (5 bases). Trimming took 0 bases from V and 8 from J, leaving 13 bases between them. The CDR3 length is 14 residues. Germline CDR1 is LGHDT and CDR2 is YNNKEL (reference sequence). CDR3 in amino acids: CASSQDLAGRGYTF. CDR3 coding DNA: TGTGCCAGCAGCCAAGATTTAGCAGGGCGAGGCTACACCTTC.

The V gene is TRBV12-3 or TRBV12-4, the J gene TRBJ1-1; perhaps TRBD1 as D (5 bases). This CDR3 has 11 amino acids. Between the trimmed V and J ends, which lost 3 bases and 10 bases, there was a span of 9 bases. The CDR3 sequence: CASSLWGPAFF. CDR3 DNA: TGTGCCAGCAGTTTGTGGGGCCCAGCTTTCTTT.

This clone was counted a few times. The V and J genes are TRBV7-8 and TRBJ2-1; D gene ambiguous. Per germline, CDR1 SGHVS and CDR2 FQNEAQ. V was pared by 1 base and J by 0 bases, with 7 bases between. The length of the CDR3 is 15 residues. CDR3 sequence (DNA): TGTGCCAGCAGCTTAGACTATAACTCCTACAATGAGCAGTTCTTC. This sequence encodes CASSLDYNSYNEQFF.

The chain uses TRBV19 and TRBJ2-7; 8 bases fit TRBD1. The trim removed 6 bases at V and 4 bases at J, leaving 8 bases unmatched. Germline V gene lookup returns CDR1 LNHDA and CDR2 SQIVND (reference sequence). The length of the CDR3 is 14 residues. CDR3 DNA: TGTGCCAGTAGAAGAGGACAGGGCGAGTACGAGCAGTACTTC. Amino acids: CASRRGQGEYEQYF.

As regards this clone: Within the sample, other DNA sequences also encode this same CDR3. CDR3 in DNA: TGTGCCAGCAGCGTAGGGAACAACTTTGAAAAACTGTTTTTT. Protein: CASSVGNNFEKLFF. The chain employs TRBV9 and TRBJ1-4; D gene unclear. Germline-derived CDR1 and CDR2 are SGDLS and YYNGEE. The length of the CDR3 is 14 residues. V was shortened by 0 bases and J by 7 bases, with 10 bases between the two germline ends.